These 5 T cell receptor beta chains were all obtained from the same sample, sequenced in a study of T cells in Graves' hyperthyroidism and ophthalmopathy. Amplified TCR beta CDR3 regions came from RNA transcripts. The HTBI primer set served for first-round RT-PCR of the TCR CDR3. MiXCR, applied by TCRdb to the multiplex PCR reads, yields one record per CDR3 protein. The repertoire holds more than 500,000 distinct CDR3 sequences, with 40% to 50% as singletons. Sample: peripheral blood or thyroid tissue (not recorded which). The receptors were sampled from an adult woman with Graves' disease, either hyperthyroidism or ophthalmopathy (not recorded which).

This clonotype has just a few counts. The chain employs TRBV10-3 and TRBJ1-6, with TRBD1 matching 8 bases. Germline lookup yields CDR1 ENHRY and CDR2 SYGVKD. The CDR3 length is 15 residues. With V trimmed by 6 bases and J by 10 bases, 11 bases remained unmatched. The chain's CDR3 is CAIRGGQGSGSPLHF. The CDR3 DNA reads TGTGCCATCAGGGGAGGACAGGGCTCGGGCTCACCCCTCCACTTT.

V gene TRBV7-9 combines with J gene TRBJ1-2, with D perhaps matching TRBD1 (5 bases). Germline CDR1 reads SEHNR; CDR2 reads FQNEAQ (reference sequence). Deletions cut 5 bases from V and 2 bases from J, with 15 bases between. This CDR3 is 15 amino acids long. CDR3 nucleotide sequence: TGTGCCAGCAGCCTCCTCGACAGCCAGAACTATGGCTACACCTTC. Protein sequence: CASSLLDSQNYGYTF.

This clonotype has just one count. The chain employs TRBV7-8 and TRBJ2-1, with 12 bases matching TRBD2. This CDR3 region has 18 residues. Trimming cost V 3 bases and J 6 bases; bases outside gene matches: 12. From germline, CDR1 is SGHVS and CDR2 FQNEAQ. CDR3: CASSLEPRSSGRANEQFF. CDR3 coding DNA: TGTGCCAGCAGCTTGGAACCTCGATCTAGCGGGAGGGCCAATGAGCAGTTCTTC.

There are many counts of this clonotype. The chain has TRBV9 and TRBJ2-5; D is perhaps TRBD2 (5 bases). Deletions cut 8 bases from V and 4 bases from J, with 12 bases between. The CDR3 is 12 amino acids. Looked up from germline, CDR1 is SGDLS and CDR2 is YYNGEE. Here the CDR3 reads CARGWRRETQYF. Written as DNA, the CDR3 is TGTGCCAGAGGGTGGAGGCGAGAGACCCAGTACTTC.

This clonotype was found many times. The V gene is TRBV20-1, the J gene TRBJ1-1; 7 bases match TRBD1. J lost 3 bases, V lost 0 bases, and 7 bases had no gene match. The CDR3 has 15 residues. Germline V gene lookup returns CDR1 DFQATT and CDR2 SNEGSKA (reference sequence). The DNA of the CDR3 is TGCAGTGCTAGAGATCCCAGGGGGGGGGACACTGAAGCTTTCTTT. This sequence encodes CSARDPRGGDTEAFF.